A selection of T cell receptor beta chains follows, all from one sample in a study of T cell repertoires in cytomegalovirus infection. Via MiXCR, TCRdb re-called the reads, giving one row per CDR3 protein. The sample carries 830,000 or so distinct CDR3 sequences, approximately 29% recorded once. These TCRs' antigens remain unknown. Here the sequenced sample was cultured CD8+ T cells from PBMCs, taken from culture after CMV antigen stimulation. All receptors derive from a human donor in good health (CMV status not recorded). Some clones in this sample may be carry-over from other donors' samples. Each CDR3 is given with its conserved first and last residue. D genes are given only for firm matches. Only part of the rows carry a size: once, few, many, or a class if the clone is expanded.

cdr3_aa,cdr3_nt,d_call,v_call,j_call,clone_size
CASSLGEYKNIQYF,TGTGCCAGCAGCTTAGGAGAATACAAAAACATTCAGTACTTC,NA,TRBV7-9,TRBJ2-4,NA
CASSFRGRGKPQHF,TGTGCCAGCAGTTTCCGGGGGCGGGGTAAGCCCCAGCATTTT,NA,TRBV27,TRBJ1-5,once
CASSLAGEEIF,TGTGCCAGCAGCTTAGCAGGGGAGGAAATCTTC,NA,TRBV11-2,TRBJ2-1,NA
CASSLGDTRTDTQYF,TGTGCCAGCAGCTTAGGGGACACACGCACAGATACGCAGTATTTT,NA,TRBV7-9,TRBJ2-3,NA
CASWGQLKDYNEQFF,TGTGCCAGCTGGGGACAGCTTAAGGACTACAATGAGCAGTTCTTC,TRBD1,TRBV7-2,TRBJ2-1,few
CASSLAAGLGEQYF,TGTGCCAGCAGCTTAGCGGCAGGGTTGGGGGAGCAGTACTTC,NA,TRBV7-6,TRBJ2-7,many
CASSRWGSMNTEAFF,TGTGCCAGCAGCCGCTGGGGGAGCATGAACACTGAAGCTTTCTTT,NA,TRBV7-2,TRBJ1-1,NA
CASSIGSGGAYEQFF,TGTGCCAGTAGTATTGGTAGCGGGGGGGCCTATGAGCAGTTCTTC,TRBD2,TRBV19,TRBJ2-1,NA
CASSIWTGNTEAFF,TGTGCCAGTAGTATATGGACAGGGAACACTGAAGCTTTCTTT,TRBD1,TRBV19,TRBJ1-1,NA
CASSDPQGDYPNTGELFF,TGCGCCAGCAGCGATCCACAGGGGGATTACCCGAACACCGGGGAGCTGTTTTTT,TRBD1,TRBV5-1,TRBJ2-2,NA
CASGFLVDNSGGANTGELFF,TGTGCTAGTGGTTTCCTTGTTGACAACTCCGGGGGGGCGAACACCGGGGAGCTGTTTTTT,TRBD2,TRBV12-5,TRBJ2-2,NA
CASSPAWGGPNTEAFF,TGTGCCAGCTCACCAGCGTGGGGGGGACCGAACACTGAAGCTTTCTTT,NA,TRBV18,TRBJ1-1,few
CASSLARDRSYEQYF,TGTGCCAGCAGCTTAGCCCGGGACAGGTCCTACGAGCAGTACTTC,TRBD1,TRBV7-2,TRBJ2-7,many
CSVGQATYNEQFF,TGCAGCGTCGGACAGGCTACATACAATGAGCAGTTCTTC,TRBD1,TRBV29-1,TRBJ2-1,NA
CASSQVSGDREPQHF,TGCGCCAGCAGCCAGGTTTCAGGGGACCGTGAGCCCCAGCATTTT,NA,TRBV4-1,TRBJ1-5,NA
CASSQLRGQGPTGELFF,TGCGCCAGCAGCCAACTCCGAGGACAGGGGCCCACCGGGGAGCTGTTTTTT,TRBD1,TRBV4-3,TRBJ2-2,NA
CASSEAQSEAIYGYTF,TGTGCCAGCAGTGAAGCTCAGTCGGAGGCGATCTATGGCTACACCTTC,NA,TRBV6-1,TRBJ1-2,NA
CASSQVDMSTDTQYF,TGCGCCAGCAGCCAAGTGGACATGTCCACAGATACGCAGTATTTT,NA,TRBV4-1,TRBJ2-3,many
CASSSQANTEAFF,TGTGCCAGCAGTTCTCAGGCTAACACTGAAGCTTTCTTT,NA,TRBV6-1,TRBJ1-1,few
CASINLGAPNEQYF,TGTGCCAGCATCAACCTGGGGGCTCCGAATGAGCAGTACTTC,NA,TRBV28,TRBJ2-7,NA